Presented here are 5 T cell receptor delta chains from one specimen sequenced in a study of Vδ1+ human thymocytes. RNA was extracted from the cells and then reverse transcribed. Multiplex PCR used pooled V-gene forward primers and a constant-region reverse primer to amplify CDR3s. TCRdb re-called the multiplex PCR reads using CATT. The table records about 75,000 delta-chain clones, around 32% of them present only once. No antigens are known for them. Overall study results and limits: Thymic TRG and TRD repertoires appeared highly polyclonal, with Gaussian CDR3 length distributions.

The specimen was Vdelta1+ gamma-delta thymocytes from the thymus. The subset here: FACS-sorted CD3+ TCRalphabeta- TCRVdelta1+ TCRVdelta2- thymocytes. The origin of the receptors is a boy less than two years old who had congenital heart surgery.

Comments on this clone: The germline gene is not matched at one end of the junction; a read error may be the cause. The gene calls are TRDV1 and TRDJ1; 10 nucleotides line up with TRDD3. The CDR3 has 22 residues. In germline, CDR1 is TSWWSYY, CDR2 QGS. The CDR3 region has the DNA TGTGCTCTTGGGGCCCCCTCCAATCCCGCTTACTGGGGGATCGGCTACACCGAGAAACTCATCTTT. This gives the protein CALGAPSNPAYWGIGYTEKLIF.

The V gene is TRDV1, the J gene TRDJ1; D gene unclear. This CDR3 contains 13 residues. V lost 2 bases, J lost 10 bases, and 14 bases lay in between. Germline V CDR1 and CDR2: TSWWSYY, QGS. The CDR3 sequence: CALGEKGSGPLIF. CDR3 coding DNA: TGTGCTCTTGGGGAAAAGGGCTCTGGTCCACTCATCTTT.

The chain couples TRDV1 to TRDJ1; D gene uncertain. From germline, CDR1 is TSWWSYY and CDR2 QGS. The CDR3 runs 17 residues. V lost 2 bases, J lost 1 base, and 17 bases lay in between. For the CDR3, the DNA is TGTGCTCTTGGGGAAGTCTTTAAGGCTAGCGGCACCGATAAACTCATCTTT. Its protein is CALGEVFKASGTDKLIF.

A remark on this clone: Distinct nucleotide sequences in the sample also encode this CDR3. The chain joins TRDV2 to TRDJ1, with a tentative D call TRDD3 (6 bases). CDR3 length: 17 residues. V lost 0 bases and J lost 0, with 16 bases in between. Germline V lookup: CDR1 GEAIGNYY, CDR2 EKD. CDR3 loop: CACDTVGGWQYTDKLIF. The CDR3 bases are TGTGCCTGTGACACCGTGGGGGGGTGGCAGTACACCGATAAACTCATCTTT.

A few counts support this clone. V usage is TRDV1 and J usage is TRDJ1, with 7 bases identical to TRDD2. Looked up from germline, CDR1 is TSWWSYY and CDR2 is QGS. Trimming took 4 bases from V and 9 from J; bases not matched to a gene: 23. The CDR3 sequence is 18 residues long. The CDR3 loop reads CALGGTRLSFLLRTELIF. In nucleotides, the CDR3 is TGTGCTCTTGGGGGAACTCGACTTTCCTTCCTCCTCAGAACAGAACTCATCTTT.